The 25 T cell receptor beta chains presented below share a single source sample, sequenced in a study of CD8+CD57+ T cells in acquired aplastic anemia. The use of genomic DNA as template underpinned the TCR beta VDJ and CDR3 profiling. MiXCR was run by TCRdb on the reads, yielding one entry per CDR3 protein. The table has more than 100,000 distinct CDR3 sequences, roughly 40% seen once. Sample: sorted CD4+, CD8+, or CD8+CD57+ T cells (not recorded which) from PBMCs. Receptors originate from a human donor in good health, serving as a control.

This clonotype was seen many times. The chain joins TRBV5-4 to TRBJ1-2, with TRBD1 matching 9 bases. CDR3 size: 14 residues. V shed 3 bases and J 11 bases; nucleotides not matched to a gene: 11. Germline CDR1 and CDR2: SGHNT and YYREEE (reference sequence). The DNA for the CDR3 is TGTGCCAGCAGCTCAACCGGGACAGGGATGTCGTACACCTTC. This sequence encodes CASSSTGTGMSYTF.

The chain carries TRBV29-1 and TRBJ1-2; a possible D gene is TRBD1 (5 bases). The length of the CDR3 is 14 residues. Germline values: CDR1 SQVTM, CDR2 ANQGSEA. V lost 8 bases to trimming and J lost 5 bases, with 21 bases between them. CDR3 in DNA: TGCAGCTCCTGGGGGGGGAGGGATCCTTATGGCTACACCTTC. It yields the protein CSSWGGRDPYGYTF.

Many counts were recorded for this clonotype. The chain combines TRBV2 with TRBJ1-2; 8 bases are shared with TRBD1. The ends lost 0 bases at V and 8 bases at J; junction bases unmatched: 8. Germline CDR1 is SNHLY and CDR2 is FYNNEI. The length of the CDR3 is 15 residues. The CDR3 spells CASSEAAGGSGGYTF. The CDR3 region has the DNA TGTGCCAGCAGTGAAGCTGCAGGGGGCTCGGGAGGCTACACCTTC.

V gene TRBV20-1 combines with J gene TRBJ2-7; 9 nucleotides align to TRBD1. The germline gives CDR1 DFQATT, CDR2 SNEGSKA (reference sequence). The length of the CDR3 is 11 residues. The CDR3 bases are TGCAGAGCGACAGGGGGGAACGAGCAGTACTTC. Amino acids: CRATGGNEQYF.

To note about this clonotype: An end of the junction differs from the germline gene, which may be a read error. The V gene is TRBV29-1, the J gene TRBJ2-7; D may be TRBD1 or TRBD2 (5 bases each). The CDR3 sequence is 14 residues long. Germline V CDR1 and CDR2: SQVTM, ANQGSEA. The CDR3 nucleotides are TGCAGCGTTGATATCAGGGTAAGAGTCCACGAGCGGTGCTTC. It specifies CSVDIRVRVHERCF.

This chain links TRBV6-5 with TRBJ1-6; D is unclear. The CDR3 is made up of 17 amino acids. Trimming cost V 4 bases and J 1 base, with 14 bases left between them. In germline, CDR1 is MNHEY, CDR2 SVGAGI. The CDR3 here is CASSFAVRGSYNSPLHF. The DNA of the CDR3 is TGTGCCAGCAGTTTCGCTGTCCGTGGGTCCTATAATTCACCCCTCCACTTT.

This chain joins TRBV6-2 or TRBV6-3 and TRBJ2-3, with D perhaps TRBD1 (5 bases). CDR1 and CDR2 (germline): MNHEY, SVGEGT. Trimming took off 2 bases at V and 9 bases at J, with 15 bases between the two ends. The CDR3 totals 14 residues. CDR3 loop: CASSYEVSRQTQYF. CDR3 DNA sequence: TGTGCCAGCAGTTACGAGGTTAGCAGACAGACGCAGTATTTT.

On this clonotype: This clone may be a read error of a much larger clone one base away. In nucleotides, the CDR3 is TGTGCCAGCAGTTACTCGGATCGGGAACCAATAAACACTGAAGCTTTCTTT. Amino acids: CASSYSDREPINTEAFF. The chain links TRBV6-2 or TRBV6-3 to TRBJ1-1; no definite D call. Germline loops: CDR1 MNHEY, CDR2 SVGEGT. There are 17 residues in the CDR3. Trimming pared 0 bases from V and 2 bases from J, leaving 16 bases between.

This clonotype has a single count. The chain employs TRBV6-1 and TRBJ2-7; 10 bases map to TRBD1. The CDR3 has 14 residues. CDR1 and CDR2 from the germline V gene are MNHNS and SASEGT. The junction had 5 bases not matched to a gene; V was cut back by 6 bases and J by 3 bases. The CDR3 DNA is TGTGCCAGCAGAGTCGGGACAGGGGTCTACGAGCAGTACTTC. It codes for CASRVGTGVYEQYF.

V usage is TRBV29-1 and J usage is TRBJ1-5, with 7 bases lining up with TRBD1. V gave up 4 bases and J gave up 2 bases; unmatched junction bases: 8. This CDR3 region has 15 residues. CDR1 and CDR2 from the germline V gene are SQVTM and ANQGSEA. The CDR3 reads CSVATGAMGNQPQHF. The DNA for the CDR3 is TGCAGCGTTGCCACAGGGGCCATGGGCAATCAGCCCCAGCATTTT. Using reference TRBV29-1 and TRBJ1-5 for the parts outside the CDR3, the full variable domain is SAVISQKPSRDICQRGTSLTIQCQVDSQVTMMFWYRQQPGQSLTLIATANQGSEATYESGFVIDKFPISRPNLTFSTLTVSNMSPEDSSIYLCSVATGAMGNQPQHFGDGTRLSIL.

To note about this clonotype: This may be a read error: a much more frequent sequence differs by one nucleotide. V usage is TRBV10-3 and J usage is TRBJ2-1, with 8 bases aligning to TRBD1. The CDR3 covers 14 residues. The V gene's germline CDR1 is ENHRY and CDR2 SYGVKD. The CDR3 loop reads CASSSTGQDNEQFF. For the CDR3, the DNA is TGTGCCAGCAGTTCTACGGGACAGGACAATGAGCAGTTCTTC.

As regards this clonotype: This may be a read error, as it is one base from a much larger clone. The rearrangement links TRBV6-6 to TRBJ1-3; D uncertain. Germline CDR1 is MNHNY and CDR2 is SVGAGI (reference sequence). The CDR3 has 12 residues. This CDR3 is CASSYSSNTVYF. As DNA, the CDR3 is TGTGCCAGCAGTTACTCTTCCAACACCGTATATTTT.

About this clonotype itself: A much larger clone lies a single base off, so this may be a read error. The genes are TRBV5-6 and TRBJ2-7; 9 nucleotides agree with TRBD1. CDR1 and CDR2 from the germline V gene are SGHDT and YYEEEE. The CDR3 length is 14 residues. The CDR3 loop is CANSATGGNYEQYF. DNA of the CDR3: TGTGCCAACAGCGCGACAGGGGGGAACTACGAGCAGTACTTC.

This clonotype was observed many times. This chain joins TRBV5-1 and TRBJ2-1, with D unclear. Germline V lookup: CDR1 SGHRS, CDR2 YFSETQ. Trimming left V 0 bases short and J 0 bases short, with 10 bases between. The CDR3 totals 16 residues. CDR3 sequence: CASSLVAPSSYNEQFF. The CDR3 nucleotides read TGCGCCAGCAGCTTGGTTGCGCCGAGCTCCTACAATGAGCAGTTCTTC.

Concerning this clonotype: A much larger clone sits a single nucleotide away, making a read error possible. V gene TRBV6-5 combines with J gene TRBJ2-7; D possibly matches TRBD1 or TRBD2 (5 bases each). The germline V and J ends were trimmed by 2 bases and 7 bases, with 18 bases remaining between them. CDR1 is MNHEY and CDR2 is SVGAGI in the germline V gene. This CDR3 is built from 15 residues. CDR3 nucleotides: TGTGCCAGCAGTTACGTCAGGGAGCGTTTGAAGGAGCAGTACTTC. As protein: CASSYVRERLKEQYF.

The gene calls are TRBV4-1 and TRBJ2-7; a possible D gene is TRBD1 (6 bases). The CDR3 has 16 amino acids. V lost 5 bases and J 0 bases, leaving 17 bases between the germline ends. Germline V CDR1 and CDR2: MGHRA, YSYEKL. The CDR3 DNA reads TGCGCCAGCAGCGTCCAGACAGGCCTCTCCTCCTACGAGCAGTACTTC. Translated: CASSVQTGLSSYEQYF.

In regard to this clonotype: This may be a read error, as it is one base from a much larger clone. V usage is TRBV6-1 and J usage is TRBJ2-6; D call uncertain. The CDR3 has 14 residues. Trimming shortened V by 10 bases and J by 0 bases, and 10 bases separated the two germline ends. The V gene's germline CDR1 is MNHNS and CDR2 SASEGT. CDR3 DNA sequence: TGTGCCACGTGGGCCCACTCTGGGGCCAACGTCCTGACTTTC. It is translated as CATWAHSGANVLTF.

The table lists this clonotype with many counts. The V gene is TRBV24-1, the J gene TRBJ2-2; a possible D gene is TRBD1 (5 bases). Germline CDR1 KGHDR, CDR2 SFDVKD. V shed 1 base and J shed 6 bases, with 11 bases lying between them. CDR3 length: 15 residues. CDR3 nucleotide sequence: TGTGCCACCAGTGATTTTAGGGGTGATCCCGGGGAGCTGTTTTTT. Translation gives CATSDFRGDPGELFF.

In this sample, this clonotype turned up many times. This chain connects TRBV15 to TRBJ2-3, with a weak D call TRBD2 (6 bases). Germline V gene data show CDR1 as LNHNV and CDR2 as YYDKDF (reference sequence). V was clipped by 0 bases and J by 2 bases, with 18 bases between them. CDR3 length: 18 amino acids. The CDR3 sequence: CATSRDRAGTRITDTQYF. The DNA of the CDR3 is TGTGCCACCAGCAGAGATCGGGCGGGGACGAGGATCACAGATACGCAGTATTTT.

The chain employs TRBV19 and TRBJ1-1; maybe TRBD1 (5 bases). In germline, CDR1 is LNHDA, CDR2 SQIVND (reference sequence). The CDR3 consists of 12 residues. V dropped 6 bases and J dropped 7 bases, with 12 bases sitting between them. The CDR3 loop reads CASRSGWNEAFF. For the CDR3, the DNA is TGTGCCAGTAGATCAGGGTGGAATGAAGCTTTCTTT.

Points on this clonotype: A much more abundant neighbour one base away suggests this may be a read error. The chain links TRBV19 to TRBJ2-1; 7 positions agree with TRBD2. V lost 1 base, J lost 2 bases, and 2 bases stayed unmatched. CDR1 and CDR2 from the germline V gene are LNHDA and SQIVND (reference sequence). CDR3 length: 15 residues. CDR3 coding DNA: TGTGCCAGTAGTATAGCGGGGGGACCCTACAATGAGCAGTTCTTC. Protein product: CASSIAGGPYNEQFF.

This clonotype was counted ten times or more. V usage is TRBV9 and J usage is TRBJ2-2, with 14 bases fitting TRBD2. V was pared by 4 bases and J by 6 bases, with 2 bases of the junction left unmatched. Germline CDR1 reads SGDLS; CDR2 reads YYNGEE. The CDR3 sequence is 15 residues long. The CDR3 is CASSRGLAGAGELFF. CDR3 nucleotides: TGTGCCAGCAGCAGGGGACTAGCGGGAGCCGGGGAGCTGTTTTTT.

The chain carries TRBV25-1 and TRBJ2-7, with D maybe TRBD2 (5 bases). The germline CDR1 and CDR2 sequences are MGHDK and SYGVNS. Trimming left V 4 bases short and J 3 bases short, with 10 bases between. This CDR3 is 13 amino acids long. The CDR3 is CASSGSAVYEQYF. In DNA form, the CDR3 reads TGTGCCAGCAGTGGTAGCGCCGTCTACGAGCAGTACTTC.

This chain links TRBV19 with TRBJ2-7, with TRBD1 identical over 7 bases. Germline loops: CDR1 LNHDA, CDR2 SQIVND (reference sequence). The ends lost 7 bases at V and 2 bases at J; junction bases unmatched: 5. The CDR3 consists of 13 residues. The CDR3 DNA is TGTGCCAGTAAGGAGACAGGGCCCTACGAGCAGTACTTC. Its translation: CASKETGPYEQYF.

There are many counts of this clonotype. This chain links TRBV5-1 with TRBJ2-5; the D is unclear. Germline V gene sequence: CDR1 SGHRS, CDR2 YFSETQ. The CDR3 has 14 residues. The ends were cut back, 4 bases at V and 5 bases at J, with 15 bases in the middle. For the CDR3, the DNA is TGCGCCAGCAGCGTCGCCGGGCCAGTGGAGACCCAGTACTTC. Its protein product is CASSVAGPVETQYF.